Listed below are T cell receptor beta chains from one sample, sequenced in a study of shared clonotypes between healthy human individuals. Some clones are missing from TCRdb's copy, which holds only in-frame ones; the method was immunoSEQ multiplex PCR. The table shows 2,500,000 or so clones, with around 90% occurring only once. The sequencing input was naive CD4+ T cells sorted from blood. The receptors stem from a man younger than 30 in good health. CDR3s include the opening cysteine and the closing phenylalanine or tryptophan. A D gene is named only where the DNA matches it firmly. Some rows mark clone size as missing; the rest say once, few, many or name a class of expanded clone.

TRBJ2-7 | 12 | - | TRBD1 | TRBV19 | CASGDRSYEQYF | TGTGCCAGTGGGGACAGAAGCTACGAGCAGTACTTC
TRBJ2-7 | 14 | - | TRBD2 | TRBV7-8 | CASSPGLAIYEQYF | TGTGCCAGCAGCCCAGGACTAGCGATCTACGAGCAGTACTTC
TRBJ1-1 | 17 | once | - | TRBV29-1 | CSVELGFGSWTNTEAFF | TGCAGCGTTGAACTGGGGTTTGGTTCTTGGACGAACACTGAAGCTTTCTTT
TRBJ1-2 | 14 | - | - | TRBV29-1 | CSVEGQSYVHGYTF | TGCAGCGTTGAAGGACAGTCCTACGTCCATGGCTACACCTTC
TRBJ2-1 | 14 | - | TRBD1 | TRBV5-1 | CASSTRDSLNEQFF | TGCGCCAGCAGCACCCGGGACAGTCTCAATGAGCAGTTCTTC
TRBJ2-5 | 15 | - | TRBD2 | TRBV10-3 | CAISETSGGDETQYF | TGTGCCATCAGTGAGACTAGCGGGGGGGATGAGACCCAGTACTTC
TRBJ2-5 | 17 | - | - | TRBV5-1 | CASSLYGGAPVSETQYF | TGCGCCAGCAGCCTTTATGGGGGGGCCCCCGTTTCGGAGACCCAGTACTTC
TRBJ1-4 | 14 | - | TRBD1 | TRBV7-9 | CASSLTGVNEKLFF | TGTGCCAGCAGCCTGACAGGGGTTAATGAAAAACTGTTTTTT
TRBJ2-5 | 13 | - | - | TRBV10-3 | CAISSLDSETQYF | TGTGCCATCAGCTCACTAGATTCGGAGACCCAGTACTTC
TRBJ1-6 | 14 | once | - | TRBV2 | CASRPGDSNSPLHF | TGTGCCAGCAGGCCCGGGGATTCGAACTCACCCCTCCACTTT
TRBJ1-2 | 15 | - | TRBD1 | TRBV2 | CASSEALWTGYGYTF | TGTGCCAGCAGTGAAGCGCTTTGGACAGGCTATGGCTACACCTTC
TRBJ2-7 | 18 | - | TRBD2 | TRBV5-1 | CASSLVGLAAGGPIEQYF | TGCGCCAGCAGCTTGGTCGGACTAGCGGCCGGGGGGCCCATCGAGCAGTACTTC
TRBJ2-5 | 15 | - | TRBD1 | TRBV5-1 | CASSWGTGGQETQYF | TGCGCCAGCAGCTGGGGGACAGGGGGACAAGAGACCCAGTACTTC
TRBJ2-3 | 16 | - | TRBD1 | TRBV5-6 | CASSLSTGALTDTQYF | TGTGCCAGCAGCTTGAGTACAGGGGCTTTGACAGATACGCAGTATTTT
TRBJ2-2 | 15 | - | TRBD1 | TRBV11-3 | CASSSTGQSTGELFF | TGTGCCAGCAGCTCAACGGGACAGAGCACCGGGGAGCTGTTTTTT
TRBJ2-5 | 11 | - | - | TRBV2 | CASGGRGTQYF | TGTGCCAGTGGCGGTAGGGGGACCCAGTACTTC
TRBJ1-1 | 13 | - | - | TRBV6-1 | CASRATLGTEAFF | TGTGCCAGCAGAGCAACCTTGGGCACTGAAGCTTTCTTT
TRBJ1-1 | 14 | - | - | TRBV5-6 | CASSLALGYTEAFF | TGTGCCAGCAGCTTGGCCCTAGGGTACACTGAAGCTTTCTTT
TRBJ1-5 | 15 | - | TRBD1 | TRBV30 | CAWSLQGTMNQPQHF | TGTGCCTGGAGCCTACAGGGGACGATGAATCAGCCCCAGCATTTT
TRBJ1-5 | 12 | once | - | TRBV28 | CGSGPNNQPQHF | TGTGGGTCCGGGCCGAACAATCAGCCCCAGCATTTT
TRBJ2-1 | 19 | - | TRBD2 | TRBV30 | CAWRRLKLAGGNSYNEQFF | TGTGCCTGGCGGAGGCTTAAACTAGCGGGAGGGAATAGCTACAATGAGCAGTTCTTC
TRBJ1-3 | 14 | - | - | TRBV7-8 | CASSLTGAGNTIYF | TGTGCCAGCAGCTTAACTGGTGCAGGAAACACCATATATTTT
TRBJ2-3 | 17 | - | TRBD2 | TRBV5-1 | CASSTGLAGASTDTQYF | TGCGCCAGCAGCACCGGACTAGCGGGGGCTTCCACAGATACGCAGTATTTT
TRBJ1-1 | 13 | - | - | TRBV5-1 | CASSLRGNTEAFF | TGCGCCAGCAGCTTAAGAGGGAACACTGAAGCTTTCTTT
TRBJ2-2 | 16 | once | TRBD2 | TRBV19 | CASSTRTSGTVGELFF | TGTGCCAGTAGTACCCGGACTAGCGGGACTGTCGGGGAGCTGTTTTTT
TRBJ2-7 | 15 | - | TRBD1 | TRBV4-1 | CASSQGQGGLLAQYF | TGCGCCAGCAGCCAAGGACAGGGGGGGCTATTGGCGCAGTACTTC
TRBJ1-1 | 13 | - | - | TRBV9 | CASSTDVQGKAFF | TGTGCCAGCAGCACAGACGTTCAGGGAAAAGCTTTCTTT
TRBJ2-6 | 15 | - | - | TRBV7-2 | CASSPARSGANVLTF | TGTGCCAGCAGCCCCGCTCGTTCTGGGGCCAACGTCCTGACTTTC
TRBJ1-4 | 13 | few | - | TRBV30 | CAVFGWENEKLFF | TGTGCCGTTTTCGGGTGGGAAAATGAAAAACTGTTTTTT
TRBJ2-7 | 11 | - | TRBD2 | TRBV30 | CASGGSYEQYF | TGTGCCTCGGGGGGCTCCTACGAGCAGTACTTC
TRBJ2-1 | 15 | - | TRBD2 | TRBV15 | CATSRELAEYNEQFF | TGTGCCACCAGCAGAGAACTAGCGGAGTACAATGAGCAGTTCTTC
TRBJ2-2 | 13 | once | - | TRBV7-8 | CASSSGASGELFF | TGTGCCAGCAGCTCTGGGGCCTCCGGGGAGCTGTTTTTT
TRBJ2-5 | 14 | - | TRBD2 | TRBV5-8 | CASSFQTSGRAQYF | TGTGCCAGCAGCTTCCAGACTAGCGGGAGGGCCCAGTACTTC
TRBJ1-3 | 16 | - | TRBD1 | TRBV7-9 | CASTPGQPGYGNTIYF | TGTGCCAGCACCCCGGGACAGCCAGGGTATGGAAACACCATATATTTT
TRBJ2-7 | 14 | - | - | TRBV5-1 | CASSLQGSSYEQYF | TGCGCCAGCAGCTTGCAGGGGAGCTCCTACGAGCAGTACTTC
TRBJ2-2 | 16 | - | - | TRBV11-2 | CASSSPETVNTGELFF | TGTGCCAGCAGCTCGCCGGAGACGGTAAACACCGGGGAGCTGTTTTTT
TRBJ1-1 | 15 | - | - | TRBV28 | CASSLTRVANTEAFF | TGTGCCAGCAGTTTAACCAGGGTTGCGAACACTGAAGCTTTCTTT
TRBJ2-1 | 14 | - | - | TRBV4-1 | CASSGSQHYNEQFF | TGCGCCAGCAGCGGAAGCCAGCATTACAATGAGCAGTTCTTC
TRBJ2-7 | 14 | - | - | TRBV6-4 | CAIPSRDTYYEQYF | TGTGCCATCCCTTCCAGGGATACTTACTACGAGCAGTACTTC
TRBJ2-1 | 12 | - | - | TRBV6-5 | CASSRGGRKQFF | TGTGCCAGCTCAAGGGGTGGGCGTAAGCAGTTCTTC
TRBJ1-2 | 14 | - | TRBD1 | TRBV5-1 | CASSSSGGNYGYTF | TGCGCCAGCAGCTCTTCAGGGGGTAATTATGGCTACACCTTC
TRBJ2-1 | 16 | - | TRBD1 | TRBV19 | CASSGPGTATYNEQFF | TGTGCCAGTAGTGGTCCCGGGACAGCTACCTACAATGAGCAGTTCTTC
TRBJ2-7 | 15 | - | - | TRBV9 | CASSVAGEGSYEQYF | TGTGCCAGCAGCGTAGCTGGTGAGGGGTCCTACGAGCAGTACTTC
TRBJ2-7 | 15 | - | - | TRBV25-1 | CASSPQGKLSREQYF | TGTGCCAGCAGTCCTCAGGGAAAGCTAAGTCGCGAGCAGTACTTC
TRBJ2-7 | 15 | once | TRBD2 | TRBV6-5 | CASSYKREGAYEQYF | TGTGCCAGCAGTTACAAGCGGGAGGGAGCCTACGAGCAGTACTTC
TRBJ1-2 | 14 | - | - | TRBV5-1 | CASSPARASYGYTF | TGCGCCAGCAGTCCCGCGCGAGCCTCTTATGGCTACACCTTC
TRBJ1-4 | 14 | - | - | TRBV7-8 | CASSFGQNNEKLFF | TGTGCCAGCAGCTTCGGCCAGAATAATGAAAAACTGTTTTTT
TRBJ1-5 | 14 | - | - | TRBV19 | CASSIDGGGQPQHF | TGTGCCAGTAGTATAGACGGGGGCGGACAGCCCCAGCATTTT
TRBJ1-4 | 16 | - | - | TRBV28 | CASSQRTGRINEKLFF | TGTGCCAGCAGTCAAAGAACGGGACGGATTAATGAAAAACTGTTTTTT
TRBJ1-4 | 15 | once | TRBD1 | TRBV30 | CAWSGSRGRREKLFF | TGTGCCTGGAGTGGGTCTAGGGGGCGCCGGGAAAAACTGTTTTTT
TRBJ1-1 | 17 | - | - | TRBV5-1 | CASSPVAGLPMNTEAFF | TGCGCCAGCAGCCCCGTGGCAGGGCTCCCCATGAACACTGAAGCTTTCTTT